Presented here are 6 T cell receptor beta chains from one specimen sequenced in a study of HIV-infected patients and healthy controls. TCRdb fed the 5' RACE reads into MiXCR, producing one record per CDR3 protein. The sample yields 15,000 to 20,000 distinct CDR3 sequences, approximately 19% seen once. Sequencing was done on a sample of CD8+ T cells from blood. The receptors derive from a human donor in good health.

This clonotype was detected a few times. The gene calls are TRBV19 and TRBJ2-5; the D gene is possibly TRBD1 (6 bases). The CDR3 loop spans 15 amino acids. Per germline, CDR1 LNHDA and CDR2 SQIVND (reference sequence). V was shortened by 4 bases and J by 1 base, with 13 bases between the two germline ends. CDR3 in amino acids: CASSNTGRPQETQYF. Written as DNA, the CDR3 is TGTGCCAGTAGTAATACAGGGAGACCCCAAGAGACCCAGTACTTC.

This clonotype was counted once. This rearrangement joins TRBV2 to TRBJ2-1; 13 bases match TRBD2. V dropped 6 bases and J dropped 8; count of bases not matched to a gene: 7. Germline V lookup: CDR1 SNHLY, CDR2 FYNNEI. The CDR3 extends over 15 amino acids. The CDR3, as DNA: TGTGCCAGCAGGGCATACACTAGCGGGGGGGATGAGCAGTTCTTC. Amino acids: CASRAYTSGGDEQFF.

J is TRBJ2-3 and V is TRBV14, with 10 bases matching TRBD1. V lost 1 base, J lost 3 bases, and 4 bases stayed unmatched. Germline V gene lookup returns CDR1 SGHDN and CDR2 FVKESK. The CDR3 length is 16 residues. The CDR3 here is CASSQGDRGFTDTQYF. As DNA, the CDR3 is TGTGCCAGCAGCCAAGGGGACAGGGGATTTACAGATACGCAGTATTTT.

This clonotype is medium-sized within its sample. The gene calls are TRBV19 and TRBJ2-2; tentatively, D is TRBD2 (5 bases). Deletions cut 6 bases from V and 1 base from J, with 12 bases between. This CDR3 is built from 15 residues. Germline CDR1 LNHDA, CDR2 SQIVND (reference sequence). CDR3 sequence reads: CASRLNGGNTGELFF. The CDR3 region has the DNA TGTGCCAGTAGACTCAATGGAGGGAACACCGGGGAGCTGTTTTTT. Combining the CDR3 with reference TRBV19 and TRBJ2-2 gives the whole variable domain DGGITQSPKYLFRKEGQNVTLSCEQNLNHDAMYWYRQDPGQGLRLIYYSQIVNDFQKGDIAEGYSVSREKKESFPLTVTSAQKNPTAFYLCASRLNGGNTGELFFGEGSRLTVL.

In this sample, this clonotype turned up many times. The genes are TRBV12-3 or TRBV12-4 and TRBJ1-2; TRBD1 matches 7 bases. CDR3 length: 14 residues. V lost 5 bases to trimming and J lost 3 bases; unmatched junction nucleotides: 6. CDR3 nucleotides: TGTGCCAGCAGTCCCGGGACAGTACACTATGGCTACACCTTC. Residues: CASSPGTVHYGYTF.

This clonotype showed up just a few times. The gene calls are TRBV28 and TRBJ2-7; D call uncertain. V was cut by 4 bases and J by 3 bases, with 19 bases left in between. The CDR3 is 16 residues long. Germline values: CDR1 MDHEN, CDR2 SYDVKM. The CDR3 loop is CASSYGVQPGLYEQYF. The CDR3 nucleotides are TGTGCCAGCAGTTATGGGGTCCAGCCTGGGCTCTACGAGCAGTACTTC.